A selection of T cell receptor beta chains follows, all from one sample in a study of CD8 T cells in Susac syndrome. TCRdb recomputed calls from the immunoSEQ multiplex PCR reads with MiXCR, one row per CDR3 protein. In the table there are about 160,000 distinct CDR3 sequences, roughly 94% of which are singletons. The sample comprised CD4+ T cells from PBMCs. These TCRs come from a human donor with multiple sclerosis. Each CDR3 is given with its conserved first and last residue. The order of the fields is D gene, J gene, CDR3 length, clone size, V gene, CDR3 protein, CDR3 DNA. A D gene is named only where the DNA matches it firmly. Clone size is shown for a subset of rows, as once, few, many or a class of expanded clone.

-	TRBJ1-1	14	-	TRBV6-5	CASRASGFSSEAFF	TGTGCCAGTCGAGCTTCAGGATTTTCCTCTGAAGCTTTCTTT
-	TRBJ1-2	13	-	TRBV3-1	CASSQGIGNGYTF	TGTGCCAGCAGCCAAGGTATAGGGAATGGCTACACCTTC
-	TRBJ2-5	14	-	TRBV12-3/TRBV12-4	CASSSNREGETQYF	TGTGCCAGCAGTTCGAACAGGGAGGGAGAGACCCAGTACTTC
-	TRBJ2-1	16	-	TRBV28	CASGGAEASSYNEQFF	TGTGCCAGTGGAGGAGCGGAGGCGAGCTCCTACAATGAGCAGTTCTTC
-	TRBJ2-4	14	-	TRBV3-1	CASSQSMTGNIQYF	TGTGCCAGCAGCCAAAGTATGACGGGGAACATTCAGTACTTC
-	TRBJ2-1	15	-	TRBV6-2/TRBV6-3	CASSYGSSLGDEQFF	TGTGCCAGCAGTTACGGTTCTAGTCTGGGCGATGAGCAGTTCTTC
-	TRBJ2-5	13	once	TRBV5-6	CASSRGIGETQYF	TGTGCCAGCAGCCGGGGGATCGGGGAGACCCAGTACTTC
-	TRBJ1-2	11	-	TRBV6-2/TRBV6-3	CASGSIYGYTF	TGTGCCAGCGGCTCCATTTATGGCTACACCTTC
-	TRBJ2-7	12	few	TRBV18	CASSSQTYEQYF	TGTGCCAGCTCAAGTCAGACCTACGAGCAGTACTTC
-	TRBJ2-5	12	-	TRBV6-2/TRBV6-3	CASRNLGETQYF	TGTGCCAGCAGAAACCTCGGGGAGACCCAGTACTTC
TRBD1	TRBJ2-2	16	-	TRBV7-2	CASSPPGTGNTGELFF	TGTGCCAGCAGCCCCCCCGGGACAGGTAACACCGGGGAGCTGTTTTTT
-	TRBJ1-2	13	-	TRBV29-1	CSVEVGQGYGYTF	TGCAGCGTTGAAGTAGGCCAGGGGTATGGCTACACCTTC
-	TRBJ1-5	12	-	TRBV12-3/TRBV12-4	CASRDFLEPQHF	TGTGCCAGTCGGGATTTCTTAGAGCCCCAGCATTTT
-	TRBJ2-1	15	-	TRBV4-2	CASSQDFDPYNEQFF	TGTGCCAGCAGCCAAGATTTCGACCCCTACAATGAGCAGTTCTTC
-	TRBJ1-3	13	once	TRBV5-4	CASKGTGGNTIYF	TGTGCCAGCAAAGGGACCGGTGGAAACACCATATATTTT
-	TRBJ1-5	13	once	TRBV3-1	CASSQGSGQPQHF	TGTGCCAGCAGCCAGGGGTCGGGTCAGCCCCAGCATTTT
-	TRBJ2-5	13	-	TRBV12-3/TRBV12-4	CASSSEARVTQYF	TGTGCCAGCAGTTCCGAGGCACGGGTGACCCAGTACTTC
-	TRBJ1-5	15	-	TRBV6-1	CASSEARRSNQPQHF	TGTGCCAGCAGTGAAGCAAGGCGGAGCAATCAGCCCCAGCATTTT
-	TRBJ1-1	13	once	TRBV19	CASISPTNTEAFF	TGTGCCAGTATCAGCCCGACGAACACTGAAGCTTTCTTT
-	TRBJ1-2	12	-	TRBV3-1	CASSQEAWSYTF	TGTGCCAGCAGCCAAGAAGCCTGGAGCTACACCTTC
TRBD1	TRBJ1-2	13	few	TRBV7-3	CASSQDRGQGYTF	TGTGCCAGCAGCCAGGACAGGGGGCAAGGCTACACCTTC
-	TRBJ2-1	13	-	TRBV24-1	CATSDYGANEQFF	TGTGCCACCAGCGACTATGGAGCCAATGAGCAGTTCTTC
-	TRBJ2-3	16	-	TRBV9	CASSVASSIRSDTQYF	TGTGCCAGCAGCGTAGCGAGCTCCATCCGTTCCGATACGCAGTATTTT